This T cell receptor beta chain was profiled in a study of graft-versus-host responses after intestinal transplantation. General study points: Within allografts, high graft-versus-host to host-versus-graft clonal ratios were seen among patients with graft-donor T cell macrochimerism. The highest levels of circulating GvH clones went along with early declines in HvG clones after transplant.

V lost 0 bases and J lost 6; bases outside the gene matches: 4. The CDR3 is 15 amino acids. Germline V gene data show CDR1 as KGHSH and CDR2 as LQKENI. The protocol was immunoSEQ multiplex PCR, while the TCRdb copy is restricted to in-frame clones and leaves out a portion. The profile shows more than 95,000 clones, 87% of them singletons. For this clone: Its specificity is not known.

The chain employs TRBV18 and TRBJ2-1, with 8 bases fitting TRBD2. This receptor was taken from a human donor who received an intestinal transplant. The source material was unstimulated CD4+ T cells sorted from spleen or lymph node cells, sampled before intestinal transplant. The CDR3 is CASSPPGTRGNEQFF. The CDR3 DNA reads TGTGCCAGCTCACCACCCGGGACTAGGGGCAATGAGCAGTTCTTC.